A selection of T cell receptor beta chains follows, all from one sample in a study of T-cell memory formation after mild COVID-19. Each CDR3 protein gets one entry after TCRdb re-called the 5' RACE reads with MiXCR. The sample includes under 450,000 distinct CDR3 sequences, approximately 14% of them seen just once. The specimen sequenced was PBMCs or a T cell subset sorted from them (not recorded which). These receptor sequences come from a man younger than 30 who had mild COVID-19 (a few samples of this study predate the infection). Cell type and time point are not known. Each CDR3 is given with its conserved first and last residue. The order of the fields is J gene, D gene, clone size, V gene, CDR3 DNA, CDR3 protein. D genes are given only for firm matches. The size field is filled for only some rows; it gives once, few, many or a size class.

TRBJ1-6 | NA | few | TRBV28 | TGTGCCAGCAGTTCGGGGCATTTGAGATCACCCCTCCACTTT | CASSSGHLRSPLHF
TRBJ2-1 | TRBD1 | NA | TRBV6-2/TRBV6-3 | TGTGCCAGCAGTTACCCTCATACGGGACAGGGGGAAGCGAATGAGCAGTTCTTC | CASSYPHTGQGEANEQFF
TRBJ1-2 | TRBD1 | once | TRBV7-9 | TGTGCCAGCAGCCGCGATATGGACAGGGATGCTGGCTACACCTTC | CASSRDMDRDAGYTF
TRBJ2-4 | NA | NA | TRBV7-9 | TGTGCCAGCAGCTTAGTCGTGGGATTAGCCAAAAACATTCAGTACTTC | CASSLVVGLAKNIQYF
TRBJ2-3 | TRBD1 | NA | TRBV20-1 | TGCAGTGCTTACCGGACAGGGGGCTCCCAAGATACGCAGTATTTT | CSAYRTGGSQDTQYF
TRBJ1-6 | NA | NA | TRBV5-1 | TGCGCCAGCAGCTTGGCAGGGATTGTCTATAATTCACCCCTCCACTTT | CASSLAGIVYNSPLHF
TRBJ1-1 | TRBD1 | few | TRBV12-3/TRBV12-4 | TGTGCCAGCAGTTGGACAGGGAATGAAGCTTTCTTT | CASSWTGNEAFF
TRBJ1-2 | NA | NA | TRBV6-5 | TGTGCCAGCATGGGGGGGAGTAACTATGGCTACACCTTC | CASMGGSNYGYTF
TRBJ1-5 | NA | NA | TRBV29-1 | TGCAGCGTTACTTTGGCCGTAAATCAGCCCCAGCATTTT | CSVTLAVNQPQHF
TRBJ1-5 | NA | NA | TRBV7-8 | TGTGCCAGCAGCTTAATCAGGAAAGATCAGCCCCAGCATTTT | CASSLIRKDQPQHF
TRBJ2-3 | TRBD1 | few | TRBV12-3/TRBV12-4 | TGTGCCAGCAGTTCAAACAGGGGCGCAGATACGCAGTATTTT | CASSSNRGADTQYF
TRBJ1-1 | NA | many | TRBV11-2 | TGTGCCAGCAGCGCCCGGCACGGGTCCTATGAAGCTTTCTTT | CASSARHGSYEAFF